This T cell receptor (beta chain) is drawn from a study of cytomegalovirus exposure and HLA in healthy donors. Study-level results: In a later analysis, V- and J-gene trimming of beta chains associated with a DCLRE1C missense variant, replicated independently. CMV serostatus was the only recorded immune exposure for donors. The authors enumerated 180 or so TCR beta chains as linked to cytomegalovirus.

About this clone: Its antigen is not known.

Germline trimming cut 0 bases from V and 4 bases from J; bases unmatched to any gene: 2. This CDR3 contains 15 residues. Germline V lookup: CDR1 MNHEY, CDR2 SVGAGI. Researchers ran the PCR with 60 Vbeta and 13 Jbeta primers. The method was immunoSEQ multiplex PCR; TCRdb's version includes in-frame clones alone and lacks a portion of them. The data contain under 200,000 clones, more than 75% of them singletons. The sequencing sample was made of PBMCs. The chain uses TRBV6-5 and TRBJ1-4; 7 bases agree with TRBD1. This TCR was sampled from a man aged 35 to 55 in good health and CMV-seropositive. The CDR3 reads CASSYSGTVNEKLFF. CDR3 coding DNA: TGTGCCAGCAGTTACTCCGGGACAGTTAATGAAAAACTGTTTTTT.